A single sample is the source of the 21 T cell receptor beta chains below, sequenced in a study of patients and donors after allogeneic stem cell transplantation. TCRdb recomputed calls from the RT-PCR reads with MiXCR, one row per CDR3 protein. The sample shows 150,000 to 250,000 distinct CDR3 sequences, approximately 41% of them seen only once. The sample taken for sequencing was blood, either unsorted or a sorted T cell fraction (not recorded which). Source of these receptors: a human donor who was either an allogeneic HSCT recipient or a stem cell or donor lymphocyte infusion donor (not recorded which). It is not recorded whose cells these are; they may come from a transplant donor.

CDR3 coding DNA: TGTGCCAGCAGCCAAGAAGCGGCAGATAGAATATATTTT. It translates to CASSQEAADRIYF. The J gene is TRBJ1-3, the V gene TRBV4-2, with D hard to call. The CDR3 spans 13 residues. Trimming took 0 bases from V and 13 from J, leaving 13 bases between them. The germline V gene encodes CDR1 LGHNA and CDR2 YNFKEQ.

V usage is TRBV7-2 and J usage is TRBJ2-1; D perhaps matches TRBD1 (6 bases). V gave up 2 bases and J gave up 14 bases, with 16 bases separating them. The CDR3 runs to 13 residues. The germline V gene has CDR1 SGHTA and CDR2 FQGNSA. CDR3 region: CASSLRSDSDEFF. The CDR3 DNA reads TGTGCCAGCAGCTTAAGGTCGGACAGCGACGAGTTCTTC.

This rearrangement joins TRBV5-6 to TRBJ2-3; 8 bases are shared with TRBD2. Trimming took 4 bases from V and 2 from J; bases not matched to a gene: 6. This CDR3 region has 15 residues. Germline assignment: CDR1 SGHDT and CDR2 YYEEEE. DNA for the CDR3: TGTGCCAGCAGCCTGGGACTAGGAGCCACAGATACGCAGTATTTT. It codes for CASSLGLGATDTQYF.

The chain carries TRBV12-3 or TRBV12-4 and TRBJ1-2, with no clear D. CDR3 size: 15 residues. V was trimmed by 6 bases and J by 0 bases, leaving 14 bases between them. CDR3 coding DNA: TGTGCCAGCAGCTCCCATGGAAGAGCTAACTATGGCTACACCTTC. This gives the protein CASSSHGRANYGYTF.

This clonotype appeared a few times. The DNA of the CDR3 is TGTGCCAGCAGCCAAGATATAGGGGGAGGCTACACCTTC. Residues: CASSQDIGGGYTF. This rearrangement joins TRBV14 to TRBJ1-2, with D tentatively TRBD1 (6 bases). Germline V gene lookup returns CDR1 SGHDN and CDR2 FVKESK. CDR3 size: 13 residues. V was cut by 0 bases and J by 8 bases, with 10 bases left in between.

The J gene is TRBJ2-7, the V gene TRBV27; D gene uncertain. V dropped 7 bases and J dropped 7 bases, with 11 bases sitting between them. The V gene's germline CDR1 is MNHEY and CDR2 SMNVEV (reference sequence). The CDR3 loop spans 11 amino acids. CDR3 loop: CASMEGPEQYF. The CDR3 region has the DNA TGTGCCAGCATGGAAGGGCCGGAGCAGTACTTC.

The chain combines TRBV2 with TRBJ1-3; D gene uncertain. Germline V gene sequence: CDR1 SNHLY, CDR2 FYNNEI. Trimming removed 3 bases at V and 8 bases at J, with 20 bases between. The CDR3 consists of 16 residues. CDR3 region: CASSEQRQVSGDTIYF. In DNA form, the CDR3 reads TGTGCCAGCAGTGAGCAAAGACAAGTTTCCGGAGACACCATATATTTT.

This chain joins TRBV6-6 and TRBJ1-6; 7 nucleotides agree with TRBD1. This CDR3 has 14 residues. Germline loops: CDR1 MNHNY, CDR2 SVGAGI (reference sequence). The V segment lost 0 bases and the J segment 9 bases; nucleotides outside the gene matches: 2. CDR3 loop: CASSYSQGVSPLHF. As DNA, the CDR3 is TGTGCCAGCAGTTACTCGCAGGGGGTTTCACCCCTCCACTTT.

The chain carries TRBV11-1 and TRBJ2-1; TRBD2 matches at 8 bases. Losses at the gene ends were 3 bases for V and 7 bases for J; bases not matched to a gene: 5. The CDR3 has 14 residues. The germline gives CDR1 SGHAT, CDR2 FQDESV (reference sequence). The CDR3 bases are TGTGCCAGCAGCTTTAGAGCGGGAGCTAATGAGCAGTTCTTC. It is translated as CASSFRAGANEQFF.

This clonotype was recorded a few times. The chain links TRBV5-1 to TRBJ1-1; D perhaps matches TRBD1 (6 bases). The CDR3 consists of 14 residues. Trimming took 3 bases from V and 1 from J, leaving 10 bases between them. Germline V gene data show CDR1 as SGHRS and CDR2 as YFSETQ. Written as DNA, the CDR3 is TGCGCCAGCAGCTGGGACATACAGAACACTGAAGCTTTCTTT. This translates into CASSWDIQNTEAFF.

This clonotype was detected a few times. The chain combines TRBV2 with TRBJ2-2; 7 positions match TRBD2. The length of the CDR3 is 19 residues. Germline CDR1 is SNHLY and CDR2 is FYNNEI. With 2 bases clipped from V and 0 bases from J, the junction kept 12 bases outside the gene matches. As DNA, the CDR3 is TGTGCCAGCAGTGAACAAAGGGAATTAGCGGGCCCGAACACCGGGGAGCTGTTTTTT. Protein product: CASSEQRELAGPNTGELFF.

This sequence joins TRBV7-9 and TRBJ2-5; 10 bases are shared with TRBD1. V shed 5 bases, J shed 5 bases, and the junction held 11 bases outside the gene matches. This CDR3 is built from 16 residues. Germline lookup yields CDR1 SEHNR and CDR2 FQNEAQ (reference sequence). The CDR3 coding sequence is TGTGCCAGCAGCCCTCTCCTGACAGGGGGCGGGGAGACCCAGTACTTC. Translation: CASSPLLTGGGETQYF. Drawing the rest from reference TRBV7-9 and TRBJ2-5, the complete variable domain is DTGVSQNPRHKITKRGQNVTFRCDPISEHNRLYWYRQTLGQGPEFLTYFQNEAQLEKSRLLSDRFSAERPKGSFSTLEIQRTEQGDSAMYLCASSPLLTGGGETQYFGPGTRLLVL.

This clonotype showed up just a few times. The CDR3 sequence is CASSEGSSGRYRETQYF. CDR3 DNA: TGTGCCAGCAGCGAGGGCTCTAGCGGGAGGTATCGGGAGACCCAGTACTTC. V gene TRBV9 combines with J gene TRBJ2-5, with 11 bases that match TRBD2. The CDR3 runs to 17 residues. The V gene end was trimmed by 3 bases and the J gene end by 5 bases; junction bases not matched to a gene: 12. The V gene's germline CDR1 is SGDLS and CDR2 YYNGEE.

This chain connects TRBV4-3 to TRBJ1-2; maybe TRBD1 (6 bases). CDR1 and CDR2 from the germline V gene are LGHNA and YSLEER. V lost 0 bases and J 5 bases, leaving 16 bases between the germline ends. The CDR3 sequence is 16 residues long. CDR3 DNA: TGCGCCAGCAGCCAAGACGAAGGGGGAACGGGTTATGGCTACACCTTC. This sequence encodes CASSQDEGGTGYGYTF.

This chain connects TRBV12-3 or TRBV12-4 to TRBJ2-2, with D possibly TRBD2 on 6 matching bases. The CDR3 consists of 14 residues. The V end was cut by 4 bases, the J end by 6 bases, with 12 bases between. CDR3 DNA sequence: TGTGCCAGCAGTTCCCAAAGACTAGCCGGGGAGCTGTTTTTT. It codes for CASSSQRLAGELFF.

CDR3 sequence reads: CASSTTSGRTDTQYF. The CDR3 DNA reads as TGTGCCAGCAGTACGACTAGCGGGAGAACAGATACGCAGTATTTT. The genes are TRBV12-3 or TRBV12-4 and TRBJ2-3, with 12 bases identical to TRBD2. Trimming took 5 bases from V and 3 from J; bases not matched to a gene: 3. This CDR3 comprises 15 residues.

The genes are TRBV5-1 and TRBJ2-7; no firm D call. V dropped 5 bases and J dropped 5 bases, with 14 bases sitting between them. The CDR3 loop spans 13 amino acids. From germline, CDR1 is SGHRS and CDR2 YFSETQ. CDR3 in amino acids: CASSTTLGNEQYF. DNA of the CDR3: TGCGCCAGCAGTACTACGTTGGGGAACGAGCAGTACTTC.

The chain joins TRBV4-3 to TRBJ2-7; D gene ambiguous. The CDR3 has 14 amino acids. V lost 4 bases and J lost 3, with 13 bases in between. CDR1 is LGHNA and CDR2 is YSLEER in the germline V gene. This CDR3 reads CASSPWTDNYEQYF. The CDR3 bases are TGCGCCAGCAGCCCTTGGACCGACAACTACGAGCAGTACTTC.

This chain joins TRBV27 and TRBJ2-1; D is unresolved. The CDR3 covers 12 residues. Germline CDR1 reads MNHEY; CDR2 reads SMNVEV (reference sequence). Deletions cut 2 bases from V and 10 bases from J, with 9 bases between. The CDR3 loop reads CASSLLGVEQFF. Written as DNA, the CDR3 is TGTGCCAGCAGTTTACTCGGTGTCGAGCAGTTCTTC.

The sample holds one count of this clonotype. The gene calls are TRBV9 and TRBJ2-5; no clear D. V lost 0 bases and J 5 bases, leaving 11 bases between the germline ends. The CDR3 runs 14 residues. CDR1 and CDR2 (germline): SGDLS, YYNGEE. The CDR3 sequence: CASSVGSQSETQYF. CDR3 in DNA: TGTGCCAGCAGCGTAGGATCCCAGAGTGAGACCCAGTACTTC.

This clonotype appeared a few times. CDR3 sequence (DNA): TGTGCCAGCAGGGGACAGATTGCAACTAATGAAAAACTGTTTTTT. The encoded protein is CASRGQIATNEKLFF. This rearrangement joins TRBV12-3 or TRBV12-4 to TRBJ1-4, with 7 positions matching TRBD1. The trim removed 6 bases at V and 0 bases at J, leaving 4 bases unmatched. The CDR3 has 15 amino acids.